The present T cell receptor beta chain was sequenced within a study of post-analysis software for immune sequencing data. Study context: Recorded disease courses covered relapsing-remitting, secondary progressive and progressive-relapsing multiple sclerosis. Some patients had no subtype annotation.

With regard to this clonotype: The antigen is not known.

Prepared libraries of TCR beta cDNA carried unique molecular identifiers. TCRdb redid the calling of the PCR reads with MiXCR, one entry per CDR3 protein. The data show around 700,000 distinct CDR3 sequences, approximately 60% seen once. J was trimmed by 9 bases and V by 0 bases; bases with no gene match: 10. The V gene's germline CDR1 is SGHNT and CDR2 YYREEE (reference sequence). The CDR3 is 17 residues long. The study's findings and limits: Patients had higher frequencies than controls of four to six TRBV segments, including TRBV5-6, TRBV5-1 and TRBV20-1.

Sequenced material: blood. The V and J genes are TRBV5-4 and TRBJ2-1; 12 nucleotides match TRBD2. The clonotype was recovered from a girl aged 2 to 9 with multiple sclerosis. The CDR3 here is CASSLETSGGRGGEQFF. The DNA of the CDR3 is TGTGCCAGCAGCTTGGAGACTAGCGGGGGACGGGGCGGTGAGCAGTTCTTC.